These 20 T cell receptor beta chains were all obtained from the same sample, sequenced in a study of identical twins. Each CDR3 protein is one row after TCRdb ran MiXCR on the 5' RACE reads. The sample lists 600,000 to 850,000 distinct CDR3 sequences, 15% to 20% occurring once. This sample was also put to use in a study of T cells expressing NK-cell markers.

Sequencing was performed on PBMCs. These receptors were taken from a woman aged 18-29 years in good health.

This chain uses TRBV21-1 with TRBJ1-2; TRBD1, the table's D call, lacks a check against the DNA. TRBV21-1 is noted as a pseudogene. The CDR3 loop spans 15 amino acids. CDR3 bases: TGTGCCAGCAGCAAAGAGGGGCTCCCCAGGTCGTGCTACACCTTC. This translates into CASSKEGLPRSCYTF.

This clonotype has more than one count but fewer than ten. The chain recombines TRBV27 with TRBJ2-3; D is uncertain. Germline V gene sequence: CDR1 MNHEY, CDR2 SMNVEV (reference sequence). Trimming removed 5 bases at V and 0 bases at J, with 18 bases between. The CDR3 sequence is 17 residues long. CDR3 in DNA: TGTGCCAGCAGTCCACCAAACCGGATTCCTAGCACAGATACGCAGTATTTT. Translating it yields CASSPPNRIPSTDTQYF.

This clonotype was seen only a few times. This chain connects TRBV5-1 to TRBJ2-2; D gene ambiguous. The germline V and J ends were trimmed by 2 bases and 2 bases, with 10 bases remaining between them. The CDR3 contains 15 residues. CDR1 is SGHRS, CDR2 YFSETQ, per germline. This chain's CDR3 is CASSFFGHNTGELFF. The CDR3, as DNA: TGCGCCAGCAGCTTCTTCGGGCATAACACCGGGGAGCTGTTTTTT.

This clonotype has a count of ten or more. The rearrangement uses TRBV20-1 and TRBJ2-2, with 7 bases identical to TRBD2. The V and J ends lost 3 bases and 2 bases, in that order; junction bases with no gene match: 12. This CDR3 region has 17 residues. Germline CDR1 and CDR2: DFQATT and SNEGSKA (reference sequence). DNA for the CDR3: TGCAGTGCTAGCAATAACCTTCGGGGGGTCAACACCGGGGAGCTGTTTTTT. Protein product: CSASNNLRGVNTGELFF.

This clonotype was observed a few times. This chain uses TRBV5-1 with TRBJ2-7; 10 nucleotides match TRBD1. The junction had 15 bases not matched to a gene; V was cut back by 1 base and J by 5 bases. Germline loops: CDR1 SGHRS, CDR2 YFSETQ. CDR3 length: 18 residues. The DNA for the CDR3 is TGCGCCAGCAGCTTGAGTTTTGTCGGGACAGGGGTACTGGACGAGCAGTACTTC. This encodes CASSLSFVGTGVLDEQYF.

This rearrangement joins TRBV20-1 to TRBJ2-2; D gene uncertain. The ends were cut back, 5 bases at V and 1 base at J, with 8 bases in the middle. There are 13 residues in the CDR3. Per germline, CDR1 DFQATT and CDR2 SNEGSKA (reference sequence). The CDR3 DNA reads TGCAGTGCTTTTACGAGGAACACCGGGGAGCTGTTTTTT. Translated: CSAFTRNTGELFF.

The chain is built from TRBV20-1 and TRBJ1-1; D not certain. Germline CDR1 is DFQATT and CDR2 is SNEGSKA (reference sequence). This CDR3 spans 15 amino acids. With 3 bases removed from V and 4 bases from J, the gap between germline ends came to 18 bases. Here the CDR3 reads CSASKQWELITEAFF. CDR3 nucleotide sequence: TGCAGTGCTAGTAAACAGTGGGAATTAATCACTGAAGCTTTCTTT.

This clonotype came up many times. The chain couples TRBV2 to TRBJ2-5; D gene ambiguous. Germline V gene sequence: CDR1 SNHLY, CDR2 FYNNEI. This CDR3 contains 13 residues. Trimming pared 5 bases from V and 2 bases from J, leaving 9 bases between. CDR3 sequence (DNA): TGTGCCAGCAGTAGACTTGAGCAAGAGACCCAGTACTTC. This sequence encodes CASSRLEQETQYF.

The chain employs TRBV6-4 and TRBJ2-2; 8 bases line up with TRBD2. This CDR3 has 16 residues. The J segment lost 2 bases and the V segment lost 5 bases, leaving 7 bases of the junction unmatched. From germline, CDR1 is MRHNA and CDR2 SNTAGT. CDR3 protein: CASSREGQFNTGELFF. DNA for the CDR3: TGTGCCAGCAGTCGGGAGGGGCAGTTTAACACCGGGGAGCTGTTTTTT.

This chain uses TRBV12-3 or TRBV12-4 with TRBJ2-5; D call uncertain. The CDR3 has 14 residues. Trimming took 4 bases from V and 5 from J, leaving 14 bases between them. CDR3 sequence (DNA): TGTGCCAGCAGTTGGAGCCTCTTGCGGGAGACCCAGTACTTC. Amino acid sequence: CASSWSLLRETQYF.

This clonotype was recorded a few times. The gene calls are TRBV7-2 and TRBJ2-7; D not certain. CDR3 size: 14 residues. In germline, CDR1 is SGHTA, CDR2 FQGNSA. V lost 5 bases, J lost 1 base, and 12 bases lay in between. The CDR3 DNA is TGTGCCAGCAGCCATTGGACCGAATCCTACGAGCAGTACTTC. Its translation: CASSHWTESYEQYF.

V gene TRBV5-6 combines with J gene TRBJ1-2; possible D gene TRBD1, 5 bases. The ends were cut back, 3 bases at V and 7 bases at J, with 10 bases in the middle. The V gene's germline CDR1 is SGHDT and CDR2 YYEEEE. CDR3 size: 12 residues. CDR3 protein: CASSWGSLGYTF. The CDR3 nucleotides are TGTGCCAGCAGCTGGGGCAGCCTTGGCTACACCTTC.

There are a few counts of this clonotype. The chain has TRBV20-1 and TRBJ2-6, with no clear D. V was pared by 0 bases and J by 0 bases, with 6 bases between. The CDR3 extends over 15 amino acids. The germline V gene encodes CDR1 DFQATT and CDR2 SNEGSKA (reference sequence). The CDR3 protein is CSAREGFSGANVLTF. In nucleotides, the CDR3 is TGCAGTGCTAGAGAGGGTTTCTCTGGGGCCAACGTCCTGACTTTC.

J is TRBJ2-7 and V is TRBV7-2; unclear D gene. The CDR3 contains 13 residues. Germline lookup yields CDR1 SGHTA and CDR2 FQGNSA. V lost 2 bases to trimming and J lost 5 bases, with 10 bases between them. In DNA, the CDR3 is TGTGCCAGCAGCTTACTGCCGACCAACGAGCAGTACTTC. Its translation: CASSLLPTNEQYF.

The V call is TRBV12-3 or TRBV12-4, the J call TRBJ2-1, with 8 nucleotides matching TRBD2. The CDR3 has 13 residues. The trim removed 6 bases at V and 14 bases at J, leaving 12 bases unmatched. The CDR3 region is CASRGTSLGLEFF. CDR3 coding DNA: TGTGCCAGCAGGGGGACTAGTCTAGGGCTGGAGTTCTTC.

The chain has TRBV12-3 or TRBV12-4 and TRBJ2-7, with a possible D match to TRBD2 (6 bases). Trimming pared 2 bases from V and 6 bases from J, leaving 17 bases between. The CDR3 runs to 15 residues. DNA of the CDR3: TGTGCCAGCAGTTTATCAGGTGGGAGGAGGCCCGAGCAGTACTTC. Amino acids: CASSLSGGRRPEQYF.

This clonotype showed up just a few times. The chain carries TRBV12-3 or TRBV12-4 and TRBJ2-1, with D unresolved. The CDR3 loop spans 14 amino acids. With 8 bases removed from V and 0 bases from J, the gap between germline ends came to 11 bases. The CDR3 loop reads CASRNSFSYNEQFF. The CDR3 nucleotides read TGTGCCAGCCGAAACTCTTTCTCCTACAATGAGCAGTTCTTC.

The rearrangement links TRBV19 to TRBJ2-5, with D possibly being TRBD1 (5 bases). The germline V gene encodes CDR1 LNHDA and CDR2 SQIVND (reference sequence). This CDR3 is built from 15 residues. V lost 6 bases, J lost 5 bases, and 19 bases lay in between. The chain's CDR3 is CASSPSPGYRETQYF. In DNA form, the CDR3 reads TGTGCCAGTAGCCCAAGTCCAGGGTACCGCGAGACCCAGTACTTC.

The CDR3 protein is CASSYLSGQGGGTDTQYF. The CDR3 DNA reads TGTGCCAGCAGTTACCTCTCCGGACAGGGCGGTGGCACAGATACGCAGTATTTT. The rearrangement joins TRBV6-2 or TRBV6-3 to TRBJ2-3; 8 bases fit TRBD1. Trimming removed 2 bases from V and 1 base from J; junction bases left unmatched: 11. The CDR3 has 18 amino acids. The germline V gene encodes CDR1 MNHEY and CDR2 SVGEGT.

This clonotype was counted many times. The rearrangement uses TRBV12-3 or TRBV12-4 and TRBJ2-4; TRBD2 matches at 9 bases. The V and J ends lost 4 bases and 3 bases, in that order; junction bases with no gene match: 4. CDR3 length: 15 amino acids. CDR3 in amino acids: CASSSRLADKNIQYF. The DNA of the CDR3 is TGTGCCAGCAGTTCGAGACTAGCGGACAAAAACATTCAGTACTTC.